Below are 21 T cell receptor beta chains sequenced from a single sample in a study of cytomegalovirus exposure and HLA in healthy donors. Assay used: immunoSEQ multiplex PCR; TCRdb lists only in-frame clones, some missing. The sample yields about 82,000 clones, roughly 93% seen once. Sequences were obtained from PBMCs. These TCRs come from a man between 18 and 35 years old in good health and CMV-seronegative.

Concerning this clone itself: The junction and the germline gene differ at one end; a read error may be behind it. This sequence joins TRBV6-5 and TRBJ2-1, with D unresolved. This CDR3 region has 11 residues. Germline CDR1 MNHEY, CDR2 SVGAGI. The CDR3 DNA reads TGTGCCAGCAGTCGCTACTATGAGCAGTTCTTC. Translation gives CASSRYYEQFF.

This chain joins TRBV18 and TRBJ2-7, with a weak D call TRBD1 (6 bases). Trimming removed 5 bases at V and 0 bases at J, with 11 bases between. Germline V lookup: CDR1 KGHSH, CDR2 LQKENI. The CDR3 sequence is 14 residues long. The chain's CDR3 is CASSGGPISYEQYF. CDR3 bases: TGTGCCAGCTCAGGGGGCCCCATCTCCTACGAGCAGTACTTC.

The V gene is TRBV4-1, the J gene TRBJ2-6, with 7 bases lining up with TRBD2. Trimming cost V 2 bases and J 0 bases; bases outside gene matches: 4. Germline CDR1 is MGHRA and CDR2 is YSYEKL. This CDR3 region has 17 residues. The CDR3 spells CASSQQAGDSGANVLTF. The DNA of the CDR3 is TGCGCCAGCAGCCAACAGGCGGGGGACTCTGGGGCCAACGTCCTGACTTTC.

J is TRBJ2-1 and V is TRBV7-6, with 7 bases aligning to TRBD1. The CDR3 sequence is 14 residues long. V dropped 5 bases and J dropped 4; count of bases not matched to a gene: 5. Germline CDR1 reads SGHVS; CDR2 reads FNYEAQ. The DNA for the CDR3 is TGTGCCAGCAGCACCTGGACAGGATACAATGAGCAGTTCTTC. Translating gives CASSTWTGYNEQFF.

Note on this clone: One end of the junction is discordant with germline, which a read error may explain. The chain recombines TRBV7-9 with TRBJ2-7; 9 bases match TRBD2. CDR3 length: 14 amino acids. The germline gives CDR1 SEHNR, CDR2 FQNEAQ (reference sequence). In DNA, the CDR3 is TGTGCCAGCAGCCTAGCGGGGAGCTCCTACGAGCAGTACTTC. It yields the protein CASSLAGSSYEQYF. Filled out from reference TRBV7-9 and TRBJ2-7, the complete variable domain reads DTGVSQNPRHKITKRGQNVTFRCDPISEHNRLYWYRQTLGQGPEFLTYFQNEAQLEKSRLLSDRFSAERPKGSFSTLEIQRTEQGDSAMYLCASSLAGSSYEQYFGPGTRLTVT.

V usage is TRBV5-1 and J usage is TRBJ2-6; the D gene is possibly TRBD1 (5 bases). Germline V gives CDR1 SGHRS, CDR2 YFSETQ. The V gene lost 1 base and the J gene lost 0 bases, with 17 bases spanning the gap. This CDR3 comprises 19 residues. The CDR3 region is CASSLRQQVSYSGANVLTF. The CDR3 DNA reads TGCGCCAGCAGCTTGCGACAGCAAGTTTCTTACTCTGGGGCCAACGTCCTGACTTTC.

The chain recombines TRBV10-2 with TRBJ2-1, with a possible D match to TRBD2 (7 bases). The V end was cut by 5 bases, the J end by 7 bases, with 12 bases between. Germline loops: CDR1 WSHSY, CDR2 SAAADI. CDR3 length: 13 amino acids. Here the CDR3 DNA reads TGCGCCAGCAGTAGGGGGGGGTGGAATGAGCAGTTCTTC. It specifies CASSRGGWNEQFF.

V and J are TRBV11-2 and TRBJ2-7, with TRBD2 matching 7 bases. Per germline, CDR1 SGHAT and CDR2 FQNNGV. The CDR3 has 17 residues. J lost 0 bases, V lost 6 bases, and 14 bases had no gene match. The CDR3 DNA follows: TGTGCCAGCAGTTCCCCCCCGATAAAGCGGGGCTCCTACGAGCAGTACTTC. Translating gives CASSSPPIKRGSYEQYF.

The gene calls are TRBV5-1 and TRBJ2-1; a possible D gene is TRBD2 (6 bases). The germline CDR1 and CDR2 sequences are SGHRS and YFSETQ. The V and J ends lost 3 bases and 8 bases respectively, with 21 bases between them. The CDR3 is made up of 16 amino acids. Here the CDR3 reads CASSWGGGRAQDEQFF. The DNA for the CDR3 is TGCGCCAGCAGCTGGGGAGGTGGACGGGCCCAGGATGAGCAGTTCTTC.

This chain joins TRBV5-6 and TRBJ1-2, with a tentative D call TRBD1 (5 bases). The CDR3 runs to 14 residues. V was shortened by 4 bases and J by 4 bases, with 14 bases between the two germline ends. CDR1 is SGHDT and CDR2 is YYEEEE in the germline V gene. CDR3 nucleotides: TGTGCCAGCAGCCCGCCCCGACAGACCTATGGCTACACCTTC. Residues: CASSPPRQTYGYTF. Full variable domain (missing parts from reference TRBV5-6 and TRBJ1-2): DAGVTQSPTHLIKTRGQQVTLRCSPKSGHDTVSWYQQALGQGPQFIFQYYEEEERQRGNFPDRFSGHQFPNYSSELNVNALLLGDSALYLCASSPPRQTYGYTFGSGTRLTVV.

The chain is built from TRBV5-6 and TRBJ1-6; 7 bases are a match to TRBD1. The V gene end was trimmed by 6 bases and the J gene end by 2 bases; junction bases not matched to a gene: 5. This CDR3 is 15 amino acids long. From germline, CDR1 is SGHDT and CDR2 YYEEEE. Written as DNA, the CDR3 is TGTGCCAGCACCTGGGACAGACCCTATAATTCACCCCTCCACTTT. This gives the protein CASTWDRPYNSPLHF.

The chain recombines TRBV27 with TRBJ1-1; D unclear. From germline, CDR1 is MNHEY and CDR2 SMNVEV (reference sequence). This CDR3 comprises 11 residues. The V gene lost 11 bases and the J gene lost 4 bases, with 11 bases spanning the gap. In DNA form, the CDR3 reads TGTGCCGTGAACAGCGGCACTGAAGCTTTCTTT. Translating it yields CAVNSGTEAFF.

This sequence joins TRBV10-3 and TRBJ2-5, with a possible D match to TRBD1 (5 bases). The V gene's germline CDR1 is ENHRY and CDR2 SYGVKD. V was trimmed by 6 bases and J by 5 bases, leaving 7 bases between them. This CDR3 has 11 amino acids. The CDR3: CAIRGPETQYF. The CDR3 nucleotides read TGTGCCATCAGGGGGCCGGAGACCCAGTACTTC.

This sequence joins TRBV10-3 and TRBJ2-3; D might be TRBD2 (5 bases). Germline V lookup: CDR1 ENHRY, CDR2 SYGVKD. Trimming removed 10 bases at V and 9 bases at J, with 17 bases between. The CDR3 spans 12 residues. In DNA form, the CDR3 reads TGTGCCACGGAGGACCCGGGTCAGACGCAGTATTTT. It specifies CATEDPGQTQYF.

The chain uses TRBV5-5 and TRBJ2-5, with D maybe TRBD1 (6 bases). This CDR3 region has 16 residues. V lost 2 bases and J lost 5, with 19 bases in between. The germline V gene has CDR1 SGHKS and CDR2 YYEKEE (reference sequence). Here the CDR3 DNA reads TGTGCCAGCAGCTTCTATGGGAACAGGGCCGGGGAGACCCAGTACTTC. Amino acids: CASSFYGNRAGETQYF.

V gene TRBV18 combines with J gene TRBJ1-5; 9 bases are shared with TRBD1. Germline CDR1 and CDR2: KGHSH and LQKENI. The V gene end was trimmed by 1 base and the J gene end by 3 bases; junction bases not matched to a gene: 1. This CDR3 contains 15 residues. The CDR3 DNA is TGTGCCAGCTCACCACAACAGGGGGCCAATCAGCCCCAGCATTTT. Amino acids: CASSPQQGANQPQHF.

This chain uses TRBV5-4 with TRBJ2-7, with D maybe TRBD2 (6 bases). Trimming left V 7 bases short and J 0 bases short, with 14 bases between. CDR3 length equals 14 residues. Germline loops: CDR1 SGHNT, CDR2 YYREEE (reference sequence). The CDR3 DNA follows: TGTGCCAGCCCCAAGGAGGGACTCTCCTACGAGCAGTACTTC. The encoded protein is CASPKEGLSYEQYF.

The chain uses TRBV14 and TRBJ2-1; the D gene is possibly TRBD2 (6 bases). The germline V gene encodes CDR1 SGHDN and CDR2 FVKESK. V dropped 6 bases and J dropped 1 base, with 19 bases sitting between them. The CDR3 spans 17 residues. In DNA form, the CDR3 reads TGTGCCAGCAGTCCTAGCGCATCAGCGGGTTCCTACAATGAGCAGTTCTTC. Residues: CASSPSASAGSYNEQFF.

The genes are TRBV6-5 and TRBJ2-7, with TRBD1 matching over 9 bases. This CDR3 has 16 residues. Germline CDR1 reads MNHEY; CDR2 reads SVGAGI. Trimming cost V 4 bases and J 3 bases; bases outside gene matches: 10. The CDR3 loop is CASSFKDRGLVYEQYF. In nucleotides, the CDR3 is TGTGCCAGCAGTTTTAAGGACAGGGGTCTTGTCTACGAGCAGTACTTC.

The genes are TRBV29-1 and TRBJ1-2; D is undetermined. Germline CDR1 is SQVTM and CDR2 is ANQGSEA. Trimming shortened V by 6 bases and J by 5 bases, and 16 bases separated the two germline ends. The CDR3 is made up of 13 amino acids. This CDR3 reads CSVKFRNPYGYTF. CDR3 in DNA: TGCAGCGTCAAATTCAGGAACCCTTATGGCTACACCTTC.

This clone is a singleton in its sample. This sequence joins TRBV11-1 and TRBJ2-2; D not resolved. Trimming left V 3 bases short and J 0 bases short, with 8 bases between. CDR3 length: 15 residues. Germline CDR1 is SGHAT and CDR2 is FQDESV (reference sequence). The CDR3: CASSLRLANTGELFF. CDR3 DNA sequence: TGTGCCAGCAGCTTGAGACTCGCGAACACCGGGGAGCTGTTTTTT.